This TCR beta chain came from a study of Ad26.COV2.S vaccination and SARS-CoV-2 variants. The treatment is: some 19 received Ad26.COV2.S at low or high dose, single or two shots; about 5 received placebo; per-sample allocation not given. Samples were taken on day 63 after the first vaccine or placebo injection. Here immunoSEQ multiplex PCR was the method, and the copy in TCRdb shows in-frame clones only, minus some. The profile shows roughly 380,000 clones, 70% to 90% of them singletons. The CDR3 runs 13 residues. V was clipped by 4 bases and J by 10 bases, with 14 bases between them. The germline V gene encodes CDR1 SGHTA and CDR2 FQGTGA.

The source of this sequence is a person aged 18-65 years who received the Ad26.COV2.S COVID-19 vaccine or a placebo. The gene calls are TRBV7-3 and TRBJ2-1; TRBD2 is a possible D gene (5 bases). Specimen: peripheral blood, collected in a trial of Ad26.COV2.S vaccine versus placebo. CDR3 loop: CASSYMREGEQFF. The CDR3 nucleotides read TGTGCCAGCAGCTACATGCGTGAGGGAGAGCAGTTCTTC.